The clone carrying this T cell receptor (beta chain) has more than one count but fewer than ten. Its matching antigen is unknown. This sample was included in a study of T cell repertoires in cytomegalovirus infection. Across the study: CMV infection and matching HLA type were both indicated by public TCR beta signatures. Points from the study as a whole: Predominance within the ex vivo response was attributable to HLA-C-restricted CMV-specific TCR beta clonotypes.

Via MiXCR, TCRdb re-called the reads, giving one row per CDR3 protein. The repertoire has approximately 70,000 distinct CDR3 sequences, approximately 22% of them found once; the top ten carry roughly 79%. This clonotype was sampled from a human donor in good health (CMV status not recorded). Some clones in this sample may be carry-over from other donors' samples. Sequenced input: PBMCs, sequenced either directly or after in vitro stimulation (not recorded which).

Written as DNA, the CDR3 is TGTGCCAGCAGCTGGACAGGGACGGTGAGCAATCAGCCCCAGCATTTT. This sequence encodes CASSWTGTVSNQPQHF. This chain connects TRBV7-2 to TRBJ1-5; 8 bases agree with TRBD1. V gave up 4 bases and J gave up 1 base; unmatched junction bases: 6. Germline loops: CDR1 SGHTA, CDR2 FQGNSA. This CDR3 has 16 amino acids.